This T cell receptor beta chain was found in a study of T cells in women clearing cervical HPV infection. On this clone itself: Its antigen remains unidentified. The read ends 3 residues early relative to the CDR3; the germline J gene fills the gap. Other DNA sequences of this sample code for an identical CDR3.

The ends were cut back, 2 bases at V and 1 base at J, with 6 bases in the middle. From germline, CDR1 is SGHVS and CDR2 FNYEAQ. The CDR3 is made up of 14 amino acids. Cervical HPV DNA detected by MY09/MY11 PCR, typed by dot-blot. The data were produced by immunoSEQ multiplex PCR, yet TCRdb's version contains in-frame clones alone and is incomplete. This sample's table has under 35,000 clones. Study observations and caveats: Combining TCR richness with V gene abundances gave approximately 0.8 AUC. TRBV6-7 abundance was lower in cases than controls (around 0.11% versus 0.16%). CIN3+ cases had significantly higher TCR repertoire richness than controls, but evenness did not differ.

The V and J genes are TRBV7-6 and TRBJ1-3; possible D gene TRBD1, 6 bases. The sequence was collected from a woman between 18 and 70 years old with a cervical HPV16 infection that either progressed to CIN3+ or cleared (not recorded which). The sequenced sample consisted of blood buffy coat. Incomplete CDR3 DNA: TGTGCCAGCAGCTTAACAGGGTCTGGAAACACC. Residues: CASSLTGSGNT. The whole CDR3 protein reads CASSLTGSGNTIYF.